Sequencing of this T cell receptor beta chain was carried out in a study of T-cell reconstitution after alpha-beta-depleted transplantation in children. In its sample, this clonotype was seen a few times. A TCRbeta library incorporating unique molecular identifiers was prepared. From the PCR reads, TCRdb called clonotypes with MiXCR, one entry per CDR3 protein. Of 450,000 to 500,000 distinct CDR3 sequences listed, roughly an eighth are singletons. Looked up from germline, CDR1 is MDHEN and CDR2 is SYDVKM. V lost 2 bases and J lost 8; bases outside the gene matches: 6. This CDR3 has 14 residues. The starting material was PBMCs from the stem cell graft donor, obtained from the stem cell graft. The chain couples TRBV28 to TRBJ1-2, with 9 bases fitting TRBD1. The TCR was taken from a human donor who donated a stem cell graft to a child with combined immunodeficiency. The CDR3 bases are TGTGCCAGCAGTTTAGGGACAGGGCCCCGCGGCTACACCTTC. Protein: CASSLGTGPRGYTF.